This TCR beta chain appears in the sequencing data of a study of T-cell memory formation after mild COVID-19. About the study: For the most part, TCR clusters were specific to one donor. Points from the study as a whole: While clones contracting from day 15 to 85 were balanced between CD4 and CD8, later expanders leaned CD4+. Contracting CD4+ clones were located mainly in CM and EM, and CD8+ clones in EMRA.

The table lists this clonotype with many counts. Its matching antigen is unknown. Trimming pared 6 bases from V and 4 bases from J, leaving 10 bases between. The CDR3 totals 12 residues. TCRalpha and TCRbeta libraries used 5'RACE with constant-segment primers and UMIs. TCRdb fed the 5' RACE reads into MiXCR, producing one record per CDR3 protein. This table holds approximately 100,000 distinct CDR3 sequences, approximately 13% found once. The sequence was obtained from an adult woman who had mild COVID-19 (a few samples of this study predate the infection). Cell type and time point are not known. This chain uses TRBV12-3 or TRBV12-4 with TRBJ2-7; D might be TRBD1 (6 bases). The specimen was PBMCs or a T cell subset sorted from them (not recorded which). The CDR3 DNA sequence: TGTGCCAGCAGCCAGGGGTGGTACGAGCAGTACTTC. This translates into CASSQGWYEQYF.